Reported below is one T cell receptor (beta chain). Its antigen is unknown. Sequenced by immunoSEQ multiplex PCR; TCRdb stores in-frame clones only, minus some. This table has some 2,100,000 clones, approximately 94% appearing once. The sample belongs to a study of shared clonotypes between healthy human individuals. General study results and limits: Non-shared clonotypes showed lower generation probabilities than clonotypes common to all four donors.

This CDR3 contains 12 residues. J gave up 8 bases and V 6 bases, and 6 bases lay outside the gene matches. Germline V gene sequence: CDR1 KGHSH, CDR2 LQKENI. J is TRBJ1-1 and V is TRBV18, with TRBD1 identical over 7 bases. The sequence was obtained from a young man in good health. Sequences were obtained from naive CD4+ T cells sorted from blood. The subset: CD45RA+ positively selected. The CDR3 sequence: CASSLRDSEAFF. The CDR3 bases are TGTGCCAGCTCCCTCAGGGACAGCGAAGCTTTCTTT.